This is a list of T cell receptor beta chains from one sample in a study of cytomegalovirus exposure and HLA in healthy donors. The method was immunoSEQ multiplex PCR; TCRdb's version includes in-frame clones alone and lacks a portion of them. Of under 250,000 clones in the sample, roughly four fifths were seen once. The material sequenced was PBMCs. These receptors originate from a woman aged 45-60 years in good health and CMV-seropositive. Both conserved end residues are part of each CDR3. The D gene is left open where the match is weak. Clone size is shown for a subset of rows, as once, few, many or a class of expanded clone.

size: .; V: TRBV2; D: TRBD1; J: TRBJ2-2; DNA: TGTGCCAGCGGGGGACAGGGGATCACCGGGGAGCTGTTTTTT; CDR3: CASGGQGITGELFF
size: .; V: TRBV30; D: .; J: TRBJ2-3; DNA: TGTGCCTGGAGTCTGAGCACAGATACGCAGTATTTT; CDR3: CAWSLSTDTQYF
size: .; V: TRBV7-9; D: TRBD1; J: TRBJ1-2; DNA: TGTGCCAGCAGCCCCTGGACAGGGAACCTTGGCTACACCTTC; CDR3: CASSPWTGNLGYTF
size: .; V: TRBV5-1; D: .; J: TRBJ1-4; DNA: TGCGCCACCAGACCCGGCGGGGCCCTAAATGAAAAACTGTTTTTT; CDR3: CATRPGGALNEKLFF
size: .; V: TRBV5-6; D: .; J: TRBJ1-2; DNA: TGTGCCAGCAGTACGGGGTTCTATGGCTACACCTTC; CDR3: CASSTGFYGYTF
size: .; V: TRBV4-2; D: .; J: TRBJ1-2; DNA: TGTGCCAGCAGCCCCTTACAGGGTGACTATGGCTACACCTTC; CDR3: CASSPLQGDYGYTF
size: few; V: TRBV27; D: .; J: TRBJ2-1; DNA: TGTGCCAGCAGTTTAAGGGGGACACTTTACAATGAGCAGTTCTTC; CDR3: CASSLRGTLYNEQFF
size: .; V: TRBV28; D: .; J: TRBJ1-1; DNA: TGTGCCAGCAGTTTTCCGGCGGGACCTGAAGCTTTCTTT; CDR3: CASSFPAGPEAFF
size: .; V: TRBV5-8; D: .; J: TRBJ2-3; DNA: TGTGCCAGCAGCTCTCGACACCTCACGGCCGTGGCGCAGTATTTT; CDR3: CASSSRHLTAVAQYF
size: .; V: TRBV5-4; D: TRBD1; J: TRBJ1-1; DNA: TGTGCCAGCAGCCGGGGTTTAAGGACAGGGGGGAACACTGAAGCTTTCTTT; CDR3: CASSRGLRTGGNTEAFF
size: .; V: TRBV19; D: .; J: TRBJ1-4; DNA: TGTGCCAGTAGTGTGACACCTGAAAAACTGTTTTTT; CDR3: CASSVTPEKLFF
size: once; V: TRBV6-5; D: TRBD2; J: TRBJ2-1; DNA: TGTGCCAGCAGAAACCTAGCGGGGGGCTACAATGAGCAGTTCTTC; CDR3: CASRNLAGGYNEQFF
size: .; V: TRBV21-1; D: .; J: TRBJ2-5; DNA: TGTGCCAGCAGCGCCCGGGACAGGGGCAGCCGAGCACGCCAAGAGACCCAGTACTTC; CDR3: CASSARDRGSRARQETQYF
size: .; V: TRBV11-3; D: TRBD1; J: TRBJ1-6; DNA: TGTGCCAGCAGCCGGGACAGTCAGTCACCCCTCCACTTT; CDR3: CASSRDSQSPLHF
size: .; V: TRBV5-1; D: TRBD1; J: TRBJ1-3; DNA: TGCGCCAGCAGCTTGGCCACAGGGGGAGACACCATATATTTT; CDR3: CASSLATGGDTIYF
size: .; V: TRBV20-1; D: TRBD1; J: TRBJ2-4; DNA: TGCAGCAGAGACAGGGGAAACATTCAGTACTTC; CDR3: CSRDRGNIQYF
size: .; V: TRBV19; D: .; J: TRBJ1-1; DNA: TGTGCCAGTAGTTCAACAGTGAACACTGAAGCTTTCTTT; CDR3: CASSSTVNTEAFF
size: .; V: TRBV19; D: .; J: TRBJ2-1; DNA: TGTGCCAGTACCTCTCCGCGGACTGGGCACTATGAGCAGTTCTTC; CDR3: CASTSPRTGHYEQFF
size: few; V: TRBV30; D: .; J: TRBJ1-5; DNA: TGTGCCTGGAGTCGAGGGAGGGGGACGGGGGAACAGCCCCAGCATTTT; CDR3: CAWSRGRGTGEQPQHF